The clone carrying this T cell receptor beta chain was counted ten times or more. The antigen is unknown. CDR1 and CDR2 (germline): MNHNS, SASEGT. V gave up 6 bases and J gave up 0 bases, with 3 bases separating them. CDR3 size: 12 residues. The sample is drawn from a study of T cells in Graves' hyperthyroidism and ophthalmopathy. In the study overall: Peripheral blood was obtained at initial diagnosis, preceding any treatment. Study outcomes and limitations: Researchers report that a 13 V-J model separated ophthalmopathy from stable hyperthyroidism.

Newly diagnosed patients aged 18 to 65 had hyperthyroidism of under 2 months' duration. Thyroid ultrasound, orbital computed tomography, clinical symptoms, and serum thyroxine and TRAb underpinned diagnoses. TCR beta CDR3 regions were amplified from RNA transcripts. The HTBI primer set was used in a first-round RT-PCR of the TCR CDR3. In TCRdb, the multiplex PCR reads were re-called with MiXCR into one record per CDR3 protein. The sample shows about 550,000 distinct CDR3 sequences, less than 25% of them seen only once. The sample taken for sequencing was blood. This receptor was identified in a man younger than 35 with Graves' hyperthyroidism. The chain uses TRBV6-1 and TRBJ1-3; D gene ambiguous. The CDR3 nucleotides are TGTGCCAGCAGGGGCTCTGGAAACACCATATATTTT. Protein product: CASRGSGNTIYF.